This TCR beta chain was captured in a study of somatic mutations in cytotoxic T cells in rheumatoid arthritis. Study observations and caveats: The identity of the antigens targeted by the expanded CD8+ clones remained unknown. Patients with a largest CD8+ clone exceeding 20% of CD8+ cells numbered about an eighth of the roughly 60. Adjustment for multiple comparisons was not applied to the slight TRBV07 underrepresentation observed in rheumatoid arthritis patients. Rheumatoid arthritis patients and age-matched healthy controls showed no significant difference in CD8+ T-cell clonality.

In the case of this clone: Its antigen is undetermined.

Germline lookup yields CDR1 MNHEY and CDR2 SMNVEV (reference sequence). V lost 2 bases to trimming and J lost 3 bases, with 11 bases between them. This CDR3 is 14 amino acids long. Assay: immunoSEQ multiplex PCR; the TCRdb copy retains only in-frame clones and omits some. The table lists around 11,000 clones, approximately 71% of them singletons. The sample consisted of CD8+ T cells sorted from blood. The origin of this receptor is an adult with rheumatoid arthritis. V and J are TRBV27 and TRBJ2-7, with TRBD2 as a possible D gene (6 bases). CDR3 amino acids: CASSLRGGHYEQYF. For the CDR3, the DNA is TGTGCCAGCAGTTTACGGGGAGGACACTACGAGCAGTACTTC.